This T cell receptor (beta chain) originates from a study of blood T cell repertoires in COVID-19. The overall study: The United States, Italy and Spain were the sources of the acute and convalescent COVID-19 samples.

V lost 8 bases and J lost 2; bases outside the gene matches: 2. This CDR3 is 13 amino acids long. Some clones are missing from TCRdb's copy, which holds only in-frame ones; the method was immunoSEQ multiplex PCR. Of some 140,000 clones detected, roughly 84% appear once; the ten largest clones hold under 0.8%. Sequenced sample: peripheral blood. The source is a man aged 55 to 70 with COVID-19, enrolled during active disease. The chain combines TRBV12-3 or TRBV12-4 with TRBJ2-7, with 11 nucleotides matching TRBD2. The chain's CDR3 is CASGTSGTYEQYF. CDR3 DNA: TGTGCCAGCGGGACTAGCGGTACCTACGAGCAGTACTTC.